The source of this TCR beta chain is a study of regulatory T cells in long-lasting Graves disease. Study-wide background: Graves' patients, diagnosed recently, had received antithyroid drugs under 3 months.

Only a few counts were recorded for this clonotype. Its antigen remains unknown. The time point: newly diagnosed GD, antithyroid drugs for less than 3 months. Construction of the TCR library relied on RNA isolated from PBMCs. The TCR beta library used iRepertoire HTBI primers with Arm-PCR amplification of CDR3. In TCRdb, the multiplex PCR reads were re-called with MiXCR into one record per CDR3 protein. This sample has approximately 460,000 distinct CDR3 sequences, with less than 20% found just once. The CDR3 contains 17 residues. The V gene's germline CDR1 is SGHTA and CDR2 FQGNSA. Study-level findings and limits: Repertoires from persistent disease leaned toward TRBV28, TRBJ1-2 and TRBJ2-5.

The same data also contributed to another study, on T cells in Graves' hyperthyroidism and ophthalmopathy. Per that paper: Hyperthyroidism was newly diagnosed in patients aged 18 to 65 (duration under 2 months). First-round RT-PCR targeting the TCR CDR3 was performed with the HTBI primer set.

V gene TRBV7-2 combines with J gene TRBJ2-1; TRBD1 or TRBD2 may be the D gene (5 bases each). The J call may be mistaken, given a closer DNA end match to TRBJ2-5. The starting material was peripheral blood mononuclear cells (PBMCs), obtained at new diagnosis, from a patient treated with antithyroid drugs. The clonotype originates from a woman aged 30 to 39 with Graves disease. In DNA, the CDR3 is TGTGCCAGCAGCTTAGGCTTCCCCGGGACGGGGACGGGGACCCAGTACTTC. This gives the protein CASSLGFPGTGTGTQYF.